The 14 T cell receptor beta chains reported below all come from one sample, sequenced in a study of T cells after yellow fever vaccination. A single record per CDR3 protein comes from TCRdb applying MiXCR to the 5' RACE reads. Of some 320,000 distinct CDR3 sequences detected, 7.5% to 9% appear once; the ten largest clones hold about 3.5%. Sequencing used CD4+ T cells sorted from PBMCs, obtained 5 days after the yellow fever booster vaccination. Receptors originate from a man between 18 and 35 years old who received the YFV17D yellow fever vaccine.

In this sample, this clonotype turned up many times. V is TRBV5-1 and J is TRBJ2-3; the match to TRBD1 covers 8 bases. The CDR3 loop spans 17 amino acids. Germline V gene sequence: CDR1 SGHRS, CDR2 YFSETQ. With 4 bases clipped from V and 2 bases from J, the junction kept 12 bases outside the gene matches. DNA for the CDR3: TGCGCCAGCAGCCTCTCCCATACAGGGGGAGCCACAGATACGCAGTATTTT. Encoded protein: CASSLSHTGGATDTQYF. Complete variable domain (other parts from reference TRBV5-1 and TRBJ2-3): KAGVTQTPRYLIKTRGQQVTLSCSPISGHRSVSWYQQTPGQGLQFLFEYFSETQRNKGNFPGRFSGRQFSNSRSEMNVSTLELGDSALYLCASSLSHTGGATDTQYFGPGTRLTVL.

This clonotype was found a few times. This rearrangement joins TRBV27 to TRBJ2-7, with 10 bases matching TRBD1. CDR1 is MNHEY and CDR2 is SMNVEV in the germline V gene (reference sequence). CDR3 length: 15 amino acids. The ends lost 4 bases at V and 3 bases at J; junction bases unmatched: 6. The CDR3 region is CASSSPGQGIYEQYF. CDR3 coding DNA: TGTGCCAGCAGTTCGCCGGGACAGGGGATCTACGAGCAGTACTTC.

This clonotype occurred a few times. The V call is TRBV7-9, the J call TRBJ1-2, with a tentative D call TRBD1 (5 bases). V was shortened by 5 bases and J by 7 bases, with 14 bases between the two germline ends. Germline loops: CDR1 SEHNR, CDR2 FQNEAQ (reference sequence). This CDR3 comprises 13 residues. This CDR3 is CASSPRGGFGYTF. DNA of the CDR3: TGTGCCAGCAGCCCCCGGGGCGGGTTTGGCTACACCTTC. The full variable domain, with the rest looked up from reference TRBV7-9 and TRBJ1-2, is DTGVSQNPRHKITKRGQNVTFRCDPISEHNRLYWYRQTLGQGPEFLTYFQNEAQLEKSRLLSDRFSAERPKGSFSTLEIQRTEQGDSAMYLCASSPRGGFGYTFGSGTRLTVV.

This clonotype came up a few times. The DNA for the CDR3 is TGTGCCAGCAGGAGTTTAGCCCTCCACAGGGGTAGCGAGCAGTACTTC. Translated, it gives CASRSLALHRGSEQYF. The rearrangement joins TRBV12-3 or TRBV12-4 to TRBJ2-7; 7 bases match TRBD1. The CDR3 is 16 amino acids. V trimming: 6 bases; J trimming: 6 bases; junction bases outside the gene matches: 17.

This rearrangement joins TRBV20-1 to TRBJ2-3, with 7 positions matching TRBD2. The CDR3 covers 16 residues. Germline CDR1 reads DFQATT; CDR2 reads SNEGSKA (reference sequence). V was pared by 2 bases and J by 2 bases, with 10 bases of the junction left unmatched. The CDR3 DNA sequence: TGCAGTGCTAGATCCCTGGGCGGGGGAACCACAGATACGCAGTATTTT. Residues: CSARSLGGGTTDTQYF.

This clonotype occurred many times. The rearrangement links TRBV19 to TRBJ2-2; D is unclear. The CDR3 covers 12 residues. Deletions cut 5 bases from V and 7 bases from J, with 8 bases between. Per the germline V gene, CDR1 is LNHDA and CDR2 is SQIVND (reference sequence). CDR3 sequence (DNA): TGTGCCAGTAGTCTTCAAATCGGGGAGCTGTTTTTT. Amino acid sequence: CASSLQIGELFF.

This clonotype was detected a few times. V and J are TRBV15 and TRBJ2-4; no definite D call. CDR3 size: 17 residues. Germline CDR1 is LNHNV and CDR2 is YYDKDF (reference sequence). Trimming removed 0 bases at V and 0 bases at J, with 12 bases between. The CDR3 nucleotides read TGTGCCACCAGCAGAGAATTGACTTTAATAGCCAAAAACATTCAGTACTTC. Protein product: CATSRELTLIAKNIQYF.

This clonotype was seen a few times. The chain links TRBV5-1 to TRBJ2-1, with unresolved D. The germline V and J ends were trimmed by 5 bases and 4 bases, with 10 bases remaining between them. The CDR3 sequence is 13 residues long. Germline V gene sequence: CDR1 SGHRS, CDR2 YFSETQ. CDR3 sequence: CASRHTTYNEQFF. As DNA, the CDR3 is TGCGCCAGCAGGCACACCACTTACAATGAGCAGTTCTTC.

The rearrangement joins TRBV6-2 or TRBV6-3 to TRBJ1-2; D unresolved. Trimming cost V 5 bases and J 11 bases, with 12 bases left between them. This CDR3 has 11 residues. Germline CDR1 reads MNHEY; CDR2 reads SVGEGT. The CDR3 DNA reads as TGTGCCAGCAGTGCGGGCCTTATGTACACCTTC. Translating it yields CASSAGLMYTF.

The chain uses TRBV20-1 and TRBJ1-4; D not resolved. The CDR3 totals 14 residues. Looked up from germline, CDR1 is DFQATT and CDR2 is SNEGSKA (reference sequence). V lost 2 bases and J 3 bases, leaving 10 bases between the germline ends. CDR3 sequence (DNA): TGCAGTGCTAGACGGGGATCGTCTAATGAAAAACTGTTTTTT. Its protein is CSARRGSSNEKLFF.

The chain employs TRBV9 and TRBJ1-3; 8 nucleotides line up with TRBD1. The CDR3 covers 18 residues. The trim removed 0 bases at V and 0 bases at J, leaving 8 bases unmatched. Germline CDR1 reads SGDLS; CDR2 reads YYNGEE. CDR3 in amino acids: CASSVDPGTGASGNTIYF. DNA for the CDR3: TGTGCCAGCAGCGTAGACCCCGGGACAGGAGCCTCTGGAAACACCATATATTTT.

This clonotype was detected many times. V gene TRBV3-1 combines with J gene TRBJ2-2, with 9 bases identical to TRBD1. CDR1 and CDR2 (germline): LGHDT, YNNKEL (reference sequence). The CDR3 length is 16 residues. Unmatched junction bases numbered 5, after V lost 1 base and J lost 5 bases. This CDR3 reads CASSQGTGVRTGELFF. The CDR3 DNA reads TGTGCCAGCAGCCAAGGGACAGGGGTCAGGACCGGGGAGCTGTTTTTT.

This clonotype was detected many times. V gene TRBV6-6 combines with J gene TRBJ1-2, with 8 bases identical to TRBD1. CDR3 size: 15 residues. Trimming took 2 bases from V and 5 from J; bases not matched to a gene: 7. CDR1 is MNHNY and CDR2 is SVGAGI in the germline V gene (reference sequence). The chain's CDR3 is CASSYDGRGLYGYTF. The CDR3 DNA follows: TGTGCCAGCAGTTACGACGGCAGGGGGCTTTATGGCTACACCTTC.

The chain carries TRBV6-5 and TRBJ2-1, with D possibly TRBD2 on 7 matching bases. V lost 1 base to trimming and J lost 8 bases, with 12 bases between them. Germline CDR1 is MNHEY and CDR2 is SVGAGI. This CDR3 spans 14 amino acids. CDR3 sequence: CASSYWGGADEQFF. The DNA for the CDR3 is TGTGCCAGCAGTTACTGGGGGGGGGCCGATGAGCAGTTCTTC.